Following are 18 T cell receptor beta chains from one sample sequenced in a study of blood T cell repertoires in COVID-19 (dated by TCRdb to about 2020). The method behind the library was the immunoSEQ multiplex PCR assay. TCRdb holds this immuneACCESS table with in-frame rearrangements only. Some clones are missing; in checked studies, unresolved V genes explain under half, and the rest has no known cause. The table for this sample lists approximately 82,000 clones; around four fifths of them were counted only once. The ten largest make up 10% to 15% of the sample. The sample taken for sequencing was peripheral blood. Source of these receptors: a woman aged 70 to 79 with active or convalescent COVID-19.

The CDR3 is CASSEGWDRPYNEQFF. The CDR3 region has the DNA TGTGCCAGCAGTGAAGGTTGGGACAGACCCTACAATGAGCAGTTCTTC. The chain has TRBV2 and TRBJ2-1; 7 nucleotides line up with TRBD1. J gave up 2 bases and V 1 base, and 5 bases lay outside the gene matches. This CDR3 comprises 16 residues. Germline CDR1 SNHLY, CDR2 FYNNEI.

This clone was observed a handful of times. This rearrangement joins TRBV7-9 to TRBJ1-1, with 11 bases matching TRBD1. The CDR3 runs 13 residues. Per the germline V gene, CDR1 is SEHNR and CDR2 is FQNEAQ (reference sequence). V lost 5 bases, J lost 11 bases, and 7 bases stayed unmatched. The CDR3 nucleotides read TGTGCCAGCAGCCCCCGGACAGGGGGCGAGGCTTTCTTT. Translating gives CASSPRTGGEAFF.

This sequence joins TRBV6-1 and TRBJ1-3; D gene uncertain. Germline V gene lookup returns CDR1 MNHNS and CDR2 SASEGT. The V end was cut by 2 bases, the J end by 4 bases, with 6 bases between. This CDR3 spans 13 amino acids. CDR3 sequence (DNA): TGTGCCAGCAGTGAAATAGAGGGAAACACCATATATTTT. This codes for CASSEIEGNTIYF.

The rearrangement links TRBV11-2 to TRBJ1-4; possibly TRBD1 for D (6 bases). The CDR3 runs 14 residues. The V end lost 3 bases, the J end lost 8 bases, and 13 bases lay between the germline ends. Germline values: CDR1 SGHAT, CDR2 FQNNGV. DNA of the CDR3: TGTGCCAGCAGCTTTAGGGCAGGGGAAGAAAAACTGTTTTTT. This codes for CASSFRAGEEKLFF. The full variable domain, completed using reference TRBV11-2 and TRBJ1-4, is EAGVAQSPRYKIIEKRQSVAFWCNPISGHATLYWYQQILGQGPKLLIQFQNNGVVDDSQLPKDRFSAERLKGVDSTLKIQPAKLEDSAVYLCASSFRAGEEKLFFGSGTQLSVL.

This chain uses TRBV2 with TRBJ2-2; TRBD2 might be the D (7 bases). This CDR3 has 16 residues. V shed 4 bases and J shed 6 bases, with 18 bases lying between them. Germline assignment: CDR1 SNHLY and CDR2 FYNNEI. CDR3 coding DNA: TGTGCCAGCAGTGTAGGGGGAGCGGGGTTGGCCGGGGAGCTGTTTTTT. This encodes CASSVGGAGLAGELFF.

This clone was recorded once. CDR3 protein: CASTFLSGAQETQYF. DNA of the CDR3: TGTGCCAGCACCTTTTTAAGCGGTGCCCAAGAGACCCAGTACTTC. The chain carries TRBV5-6 and TRBJ2-5; tentatively, D is TRBD2 (5 bases). Trimming cost V 6 bases and J 1 base, with 16 bases left between them. There are 15 residues in the CDR3. Germline V gene sequence: CDR1 SGHDT, CDR2 YYEEEE.

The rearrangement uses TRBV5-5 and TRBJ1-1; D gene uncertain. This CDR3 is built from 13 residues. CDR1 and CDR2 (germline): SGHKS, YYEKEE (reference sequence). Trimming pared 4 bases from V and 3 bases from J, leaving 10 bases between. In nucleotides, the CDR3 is TGTGCCAGCAGCATGTCCGGGGACACTGAAGCTTTCTTT. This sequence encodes CASSMSGDTEAFF.

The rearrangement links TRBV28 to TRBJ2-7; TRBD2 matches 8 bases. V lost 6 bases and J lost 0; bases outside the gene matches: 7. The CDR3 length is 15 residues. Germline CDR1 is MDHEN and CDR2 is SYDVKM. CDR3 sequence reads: CASRLAGPSSYEQYF. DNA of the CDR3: TGTGCCAGCAGGCTAGCGGGTCCTAGCTCCTACGAGCAGTACTTC.

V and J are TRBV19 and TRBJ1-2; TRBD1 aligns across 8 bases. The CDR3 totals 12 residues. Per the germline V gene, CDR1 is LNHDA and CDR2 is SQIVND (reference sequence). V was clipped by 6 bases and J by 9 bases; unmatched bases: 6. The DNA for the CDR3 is TGTGCCAGTAGGGACAGGGTGTCGAGCTACACCTTC. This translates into CASRDRVSSYTF. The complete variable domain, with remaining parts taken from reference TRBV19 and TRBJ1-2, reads DGGITQSPKYLFRKEGQNVTLSCEQNLNHDAMYWYRQDPGQGLRLIYYSQIVNDFQKGDIAEGYSVSREKKESFPLTVTSAQKNPTAFYLCASRDRVSSYTFGSGTRLTVV.

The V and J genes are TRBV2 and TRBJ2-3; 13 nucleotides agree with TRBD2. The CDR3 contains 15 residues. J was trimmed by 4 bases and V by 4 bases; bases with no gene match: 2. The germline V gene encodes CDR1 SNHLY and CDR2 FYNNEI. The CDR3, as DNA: TGTGCCAGCAGTGGGACTAGCGGGGGTGCAGATACGCAGTATTTT. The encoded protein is CASSGTSGGADTQYF.

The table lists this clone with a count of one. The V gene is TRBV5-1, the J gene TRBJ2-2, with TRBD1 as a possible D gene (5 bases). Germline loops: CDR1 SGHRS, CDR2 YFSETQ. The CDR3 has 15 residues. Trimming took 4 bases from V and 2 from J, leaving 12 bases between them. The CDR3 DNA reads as TGCGCCAGCAGCCTGAGGCAGGGTAACACCGGGGAGCTGTTTTTT. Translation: CASSLRQGNTGELFF.

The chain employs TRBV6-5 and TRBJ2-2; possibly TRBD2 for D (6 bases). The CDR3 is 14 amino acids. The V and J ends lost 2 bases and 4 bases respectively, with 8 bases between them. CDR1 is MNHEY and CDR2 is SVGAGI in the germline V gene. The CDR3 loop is CASSYRGFTGELFF. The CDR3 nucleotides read TGTGCCAGCAGTTACCGGGGGTTCACCGGGGAGCTGTTTTTT.

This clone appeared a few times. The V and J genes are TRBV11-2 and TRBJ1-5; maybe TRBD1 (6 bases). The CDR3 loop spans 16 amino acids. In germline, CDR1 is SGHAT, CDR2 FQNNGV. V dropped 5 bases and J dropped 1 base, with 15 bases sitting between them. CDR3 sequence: CASSLTGRESNQPQHF. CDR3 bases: TGTGCCAGCAGCCTCACAGGGCGGGAGAGCAATCAGCCCCAGCATTTT.

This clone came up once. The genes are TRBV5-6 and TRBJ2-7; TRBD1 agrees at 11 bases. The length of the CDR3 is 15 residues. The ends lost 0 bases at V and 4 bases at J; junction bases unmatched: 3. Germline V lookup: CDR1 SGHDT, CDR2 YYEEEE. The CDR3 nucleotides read TGTGCCAGCAGCTTGGCAGGGACAGGGGGATACGAGCAGTACTTC. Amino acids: CASSLAGTGGYEQYF.

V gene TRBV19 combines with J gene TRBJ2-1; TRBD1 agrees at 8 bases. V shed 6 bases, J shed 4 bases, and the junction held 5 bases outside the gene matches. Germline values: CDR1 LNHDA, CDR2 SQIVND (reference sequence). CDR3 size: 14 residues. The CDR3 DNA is TGTGCCAGTAGCCGGGACAGGTTATACAATGAGCAGTTCTTC. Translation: CASSRDRLYNEQFF.

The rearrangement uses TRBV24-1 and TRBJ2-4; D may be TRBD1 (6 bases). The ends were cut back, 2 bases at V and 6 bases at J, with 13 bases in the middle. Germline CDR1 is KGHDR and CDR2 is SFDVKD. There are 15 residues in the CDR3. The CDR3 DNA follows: TGTGCCACCAGTGATTCATTGGGGGCGGGAAACATTCAGTACTTC. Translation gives CATSDSLGAGNIQYF.

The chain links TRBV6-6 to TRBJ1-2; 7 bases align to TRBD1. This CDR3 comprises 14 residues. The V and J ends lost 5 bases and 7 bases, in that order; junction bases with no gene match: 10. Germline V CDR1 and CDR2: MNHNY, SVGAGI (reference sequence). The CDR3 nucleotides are TGTGCCAGCAGTATAGGGGGCGCGGGTTCTGGCTACACCTTC. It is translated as CASSIGGAGSGYTF.

The CDR3 spells CASSTSFGFNAFNEKLFF. The CDR3 DNA reads as TGTGCCAGTAGTACTTCGTTCGGGTTCAATGCGTTTAATGAAAAACTGTTTTTT. The chain uses TRBV19 and TRBJ1-4; D is unresolved. With 4 bases removed from V and 4 bases from J, the gap between germline ends came to 22 bases. The germline gives CDR1 LNHDA, CDR2 SQIVND (reference sequence). The CDR3 is 18 amino acids.